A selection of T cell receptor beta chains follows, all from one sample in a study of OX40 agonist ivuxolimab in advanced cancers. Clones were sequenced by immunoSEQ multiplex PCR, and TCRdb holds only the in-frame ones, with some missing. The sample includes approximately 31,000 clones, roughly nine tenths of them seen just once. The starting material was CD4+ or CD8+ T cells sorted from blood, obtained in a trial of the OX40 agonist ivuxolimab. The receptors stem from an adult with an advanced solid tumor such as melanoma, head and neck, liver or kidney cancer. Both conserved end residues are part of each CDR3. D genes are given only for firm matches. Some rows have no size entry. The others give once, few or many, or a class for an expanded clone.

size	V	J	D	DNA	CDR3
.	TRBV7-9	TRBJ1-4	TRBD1	TGTGCCAGCAGCTCCACCCTTTCGGGACAGAAGGCGGGTAATGAAAAACTGTTTTTT	CASSSTLSGQKAGNEKLFF
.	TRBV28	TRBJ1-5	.	TGTGCCAGCAGTCTCGAGGTTAGCAATCAGCCCCAGCATTTT	CASSLEVSNQPQHF
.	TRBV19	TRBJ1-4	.	TGTGCCAGTAGTTTTGGCGTATCGTATGAAAAACTGTTTTTT	CASSFGVSYEKLFF
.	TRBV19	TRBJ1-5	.	TGTGCCAGTAGTATAATCCCCTACGGACTGACAGGTCACAATCAGCCCCAGCATTTT	CASSIIPYGLTGHNQPQHF
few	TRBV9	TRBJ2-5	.	TGTGCCAGCAGCGTAGAAGGTTTCTGGCAAGAGACCCAGTACTTC	CASSVEGFWQETQYF
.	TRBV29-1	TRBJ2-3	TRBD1	TGCAGCGTTGCCAACCTAAAGACAGGGGGAGGCACAGATACGCAGTATTTT	CSVANLKTGGGTDTQYF
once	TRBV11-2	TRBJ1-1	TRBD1	TGTGCCAGCAGCCGGACAGGGATGAACACTGAAGCTTTCTTT	CASSRTGMNTEAFF
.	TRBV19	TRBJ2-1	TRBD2	TGTGCCAGTAGCAACTCGGGGAGGACTAGCGGGGTTAATGAGCAGTTCTTC	CASSNSGRTSGVNEQFF
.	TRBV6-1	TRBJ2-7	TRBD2	TGTGCCAGCAGTGAAGCACTAGCGGGCATCTACGAGCAGTACTTC	CASSEALAGIYEQYF
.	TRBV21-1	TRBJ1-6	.	TGCACCCCGGGTGGACAGGGATGTAATTCACCCCTCCACTTT	CTPGGQGCNSPLHF
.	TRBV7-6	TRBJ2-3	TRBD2	TGTGCCAGCAGCTTATCAAGCGGGAGGGGCCCAGATACGCAGTATTTT	CASSLSSGRGPDTQYF
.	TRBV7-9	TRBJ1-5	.	TGTGCCAGCAGCTCGGGCCAGAATTTTAATCAGCCCCAGCATTTT	CASSSGQNFNQPQHF
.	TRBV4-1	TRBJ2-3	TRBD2	TGCGCCAGCAGCCAAGATCTAGCGGGGGGGACCACAGATACGCAGTATTTT	CASSQDLAGGTTDTQYF
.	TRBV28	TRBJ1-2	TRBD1	TGTGCCAGCAGATCGGGACAGTCCACCTATGGCTACACCTTC	CASRSGQSTYGYTF
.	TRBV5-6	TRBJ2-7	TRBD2	TGTGCCAGCAGCTACGGACTAGCGGTTACCTACGAGCAGTACTTC	CASSYGLAVTYEQYF
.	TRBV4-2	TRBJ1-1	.	TGTGCCAGCAGGGGGATGAACACTGAAGCTTTCTTT	CASRGMNTEAFF
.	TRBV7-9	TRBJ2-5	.	TGTGCCAGCAGCTTATCTGAGCAAGAGACCCAGTACTTC	CASSLSEQETQYF
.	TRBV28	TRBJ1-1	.	TGTGCCAGCAGTTTCGAGGGAAGGCGGGCTGAAGCTTTCTTT	CASSFEGRRAEAFF
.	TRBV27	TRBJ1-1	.	TGTGCCAGTAGAACCACGAACACTGAAGCTTTCTTT	CASRTTNTEAFF
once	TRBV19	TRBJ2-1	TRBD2	TGTGCCAGTAGGATAGGACTAGCGACCTACAATGAGCAGTTCTTC	CASRIGLATYNEQFF
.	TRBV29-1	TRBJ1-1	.	TGCAGCGTTGAAGGGGGGGAGGACACTGAAGCTTTCTTT	CSVEGGEDTEAFF
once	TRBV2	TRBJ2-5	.	TGTGCCAGCAACGAGGGGGTTCTACAGGGACCGCAAGAGACCCAGTACTTC	CASNEGVLQGPQETQYF
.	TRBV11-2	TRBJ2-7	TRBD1	TGTGCCAGCAGCCCGGGACAGGGGGATTACGAGCAGTACTTC	CASSPGQGDYEQYF
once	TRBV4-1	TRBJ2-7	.	TGCGCCAGCAGCCTTCGGGCGACCTACGAGCAGTACTTC	CASSLRATYEQYF
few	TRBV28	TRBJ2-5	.	TGTGCCAGCAGTTTAAATTCCCAAGAGACCCAGTACTTC	CASSLNSQETQYF
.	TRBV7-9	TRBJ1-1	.	TGTGCCAGCAGCTTATTGAGAGAACAGGAGACTGAAGCTTTCTTT	CASSLLREQETEAFF
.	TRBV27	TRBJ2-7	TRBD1	TGTGCCAGCACCCAAAAAGGGACAGGGGGTAGCTACGAGCAGTACTTC	CASTQKGTGGSYEQYF
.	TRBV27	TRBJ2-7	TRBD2	TGTGCCAGCAGATTAGCGGGGGGGGGAATCTACGAGCAGTACTTC	CASRLAGGGIYEQYF
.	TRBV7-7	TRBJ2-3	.	TGTGCTAGCAGCCAAGGCATGATAGATACGCAGTATTTT	CASSQGMIDTQYF
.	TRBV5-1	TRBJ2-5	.	TGCGCCAGCAGCTTGTCTGGTATCTTAGAGACCCAGTACTTC	CASSLSGILETQYF
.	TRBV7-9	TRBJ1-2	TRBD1	TGTGCCAGCAGCCCCTCGCGCACAGGGGGCGATGGCTACACCTTC	CASSPSRTGGDGYTF
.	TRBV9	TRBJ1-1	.	TGTGCCAGCAGCGCAACCTCTGGGAGGGATCAGGAAGCTTTCTTT	CASSATSGRDQEAFF
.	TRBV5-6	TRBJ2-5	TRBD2	TGTGCCAGCAGCTTGAAGACTAGCGGTCCCCAAGAGACCCAGTACTTC	CASSLKTSGPQETQYF
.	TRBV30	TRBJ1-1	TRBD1	TGTGCCTGGAGTGAGGGGGCTGGGACTGAAGCTTTCTTT	CAWSEGAGTEAFF
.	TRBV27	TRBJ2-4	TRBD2	TGTGCCAGCAGTTTATCGGGGCGGGAGGGCCGGGCCAAAAACATTCAGTACTTC	CASSLSGREGRAKNIQYF
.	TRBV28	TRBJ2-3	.	TGTGCCAGCAGACTGGCGGGGTTCACAGATACGCAGTATTTT	CASRLAGFTDTQYF
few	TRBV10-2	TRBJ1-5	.	TGCGCCAGCAGTGAGTCCGGTATGCCCCAGCATTTT	CASSESGMPQHF
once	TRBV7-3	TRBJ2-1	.	TGTGCCAGCAGCTTAATGGCCGGGTCATTTCAGTTCTTC	CASSLMAGSFQFF
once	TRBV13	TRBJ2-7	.	TGTGCCAGCAGCCAATACGGTGGGGTGGGTTCCTACGAGCAGTACTTC	CASSQYGGVGSYEQYF
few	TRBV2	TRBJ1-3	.	TGTGCCAGCTTCCGGGGCCTCTCTGGAAACACCATATATTTT	CASFRGLSGNTIYF
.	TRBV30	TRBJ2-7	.	TGTGCCTGGAGTGAAGCGGACGGGTCCTACGAGCAGTACTTC	CAWSEADGSYEQYF
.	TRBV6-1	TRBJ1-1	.	TGTGCCAGCAGTGAGAAAGGGGTAGGGACTGAAGCTTTCTTT	CASSEKGVGTEAFF
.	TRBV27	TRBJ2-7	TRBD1	TGTGCCAGCAGTTTAGGGACAGGGGGGTCCTACGAGCAGTACTTC	CASSLGTGGSYEQYF
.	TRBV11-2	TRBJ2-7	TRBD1	TGTGCCAGCAGCTTACGGGACAGCTACGAGCAGTACTTC	CASSLRDSYEQYF
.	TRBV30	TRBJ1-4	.	TGTGCCTGGAACAACCCAGGTTCCACTAATGAAAAACTGTTTTTT	CAWNNPGSTNEKLFF
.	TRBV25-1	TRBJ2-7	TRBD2	TGTGCCAGCAGTACTAGCGGGAGCTACGAGCAGTACTTC	CASSTSGSYEQYF
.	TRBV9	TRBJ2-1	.	TGTGCCAGCAGCGAGCTCGAGGAAGGTAACAATGGTGAGCAGTTCTTC	CASSELEEGNNGEQFF
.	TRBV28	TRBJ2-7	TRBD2	TGTGCCAGCAGTTTATGGGGACTAGCGGGAATCTACGAGCAGTACTTC	CASSLWGLAGIYEQYF
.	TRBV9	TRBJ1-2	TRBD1	TGTGCCAGCAGCGTATCAACAGGGGACTATGGCTACACCTTC	CASSVSTGDYGYTF
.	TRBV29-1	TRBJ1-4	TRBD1	TGCAGCGTTGTTGTAACAGGGGGAGAAAAACTGTTTTTT	CSVVVTGGEKLFF
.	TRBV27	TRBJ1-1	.	TGTGCCAGCAGTTTGGCTGGGGTTACTGAAGCTTTCTTT	CASSLAGVTEAFF
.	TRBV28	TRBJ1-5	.	TGTGCCAGCGTGGTGGCCGCCGGGGATCAGCCCCAGCATTTT	CASVVAAGDQPQHF
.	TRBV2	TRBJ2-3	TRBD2	TGTGCCAGCAGCCCCGGGACTAGCGGGGGGGCAGGAGATACGCAGTATTTT	CASSPGTSGGAGDTQYF